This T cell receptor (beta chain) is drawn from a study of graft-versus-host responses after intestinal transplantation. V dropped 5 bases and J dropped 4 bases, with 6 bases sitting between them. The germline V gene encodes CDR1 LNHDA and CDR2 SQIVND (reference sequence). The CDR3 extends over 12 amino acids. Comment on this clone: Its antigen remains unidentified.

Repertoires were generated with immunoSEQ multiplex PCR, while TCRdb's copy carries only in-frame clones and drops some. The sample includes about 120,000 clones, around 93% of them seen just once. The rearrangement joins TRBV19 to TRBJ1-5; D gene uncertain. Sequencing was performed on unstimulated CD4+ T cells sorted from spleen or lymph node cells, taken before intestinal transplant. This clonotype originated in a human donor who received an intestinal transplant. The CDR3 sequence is CASSLVNQPQHF. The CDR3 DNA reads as TGTGCCAGTAGTTTAGTTAATCAGCCCCAGCATTTT.